This T cell receptor (beta chain) is from a study of control samples from healthy donors and cancer patients. The data were produced by immunoSEQ multiplex PCR, yet TCRdb's version contains in-frame clones alone and is incomplete. This table has over 150,000 clones, nearly 96% appearing once. This sequence was found in a young woman in good health. The material sequenced was blood.

CDR3 sequence reads: CASSAQGFGANVLTF. DNA for the CDR3: TGTGCCAGCAGCGCTCAGGGATTTGGGGCCAACGTCCTGACTTTC. The gene calls are TRBV9 and TRBJ2-6; TRBD1 might be the D (5 bases). CDR1 and CDR2 from the germline V gene are SGDLS and YYNGEE. The CDR3 is 15 amino acids. V lost 3 bases and J 3 bases, leaving 10 bases between the germline ends.